This note documents a single T cell receptor (beta chain) sequence. The entry originates in a study of blood T cell repertoires in COVID-19. Study background: COVID-19 samples collected from the United States, Italy and Spain covered acute and convalescent phases. PBMCs, B-cell-depleted T cells, or T cells provided the cDNA or gDNA that made up the material.

Using immunoSEQ multiplex PCR, the repertoire was profiled, and TCRdb retains in-frame clones only, with some absent. The sample carries about 91,000 clones, 88% recorded once. The CDR3 is 22 amino acids. The trim removed 0 bases at V and 3 bases at J, leaving 16 bases unmatched. CDR1 MGHRA and CDR2 YSYEKL come from the germline V gene. The chain carries TRBV4-1 and TRBJ2-2, with 13 bases fitting TRBD2. Sequenced sample: peripheral blood. The sequence came from a woman in her 70s with acute or convalescent COVID-19. The CDR3 is CASSQDRRGTSGARTYTGELFF. CDR3 bases: TGCGCCAGCAGCCAAGATAGGCGTGGGACTAGCGGGGCCCGAACGTACACCGGGGAGCTGTTTTTT.